This T cell receptor (beta chain) was profiled in a study of T cell responses to AZD1222 COVID-19 vaccine. Overall study results and limits: Only six individuals given AZD1222 were seropositive at baseline.

As for this clone: What it binds is unknown.

The length of the CDR3 is 15 residues. V was shortened by 2 bases and J by 0 bases, with 8 bases between the two germline ends. Germline V lookup: CDR1 SGHAT, CDR2 FQNNGV. Only in-frame clones appear in the TCRdb table, and some are missing; sequencing was by immunoSEQ multiplex PCR. The sample contains about 150,000 clones, roughly nine tenths of which appear only once. The material was peripheral blood, obtained 28 days after the second AZD1222 dose. This TCR was recovered from an adult who received the AZD1222 COVID-19 vaccine. V and J are TRBV11-2 and TRBJ2-1, with D perhaps given as TRBD1 or TRBD2 (5 bases each). CDR3 protein: CASSLRGDSYNEQFF. The CDR3 DNA sequence: TGTGCCAGCAGCTTACGAGGGGACTCCTACAATGAGCAGTTCTTC.